One sample yielded the 8 T cell receptor beta chains listed below, sequenced in a study of response to subunit inactivated influenza vaccine. MiXCR, run by TCRdb on the RT-PCR reads, gives a single entry per CDR3 protein. The sample has more than 200,000 distinct CDR3 sequences, 12% seen once. The source was non-naive T cells sorted from PBMCs, collected around 15 days before vaccination. These receptors were taken from a man aged 50 to 59 who received an inactivated influenza vaccine.

The rearrangement joins TRBV6-5 to TRBJ1-1; TRBD1 matches 7 bases. The germline V gene has CDR1 MNHEY and CDR2 SVGAGI. The CDR3 contains 13 residues. V lost 2 bases and J lost 10; bases outside the gene matches: 7. CDR3 nucleotides: TGTGCCAGCAGTTACGAACAGGGGTCATCAGCTTTCTTT. Residues: CASSYEQGSSAFF.

This clonotype has at least ten counts. The V gene is TRBV5-5, the J gene TRBJ2-5, with D tentatively TRBD2 (6 bases). CDR1 and CDR2 from the germline V gene are SGHKS and YYEKEE (reference sequence). Trimming took off 2 bases at V and 5 bases at J, with 16 bases between the two ends. The CDR3 is 15 residues long. DNA for the CDR3: TGTGCCAGCAGCTTAACTCGACTAGAGGCGGAGACCCAGTACTTC. Protein: CASSLTRLEAETQYF.

This clonotype was counted between two and nine times. The genes are TRBV19 and TRBJ2-5; D is ambiguous. Germline V gene lookup returns CDR1 LNHDA and CDR2 SQIVND (reference sequence). The CDR3 consists of 14 residues. V lost 5 bases, J lost 2 bases, and 12 bases lay in between. The CDR3 DNA reads TGTGCCAGTAGTCCCCCGGAGTATCAAGAGACCCAGTACTTC. It codes for CASSPPEYQETQYF.

This clonotype has more than one count but fewer than ten. An end of the junction does not agree with germline; a read error may underlie this. The chain has TRBV20-1 and TRBJ1-6; D ambiguous. Germline CDR1 DFQATT, CDR2 SNEGSKA (reference sequence). This CDR3 contains 11 residues. CDR3: CSVRNGSPLHF. CDR3 coding DNA: TGCAGTGTTAGAAACGGCTCACCCCTCCACTTT.

A few counts support this clonotype. The rearrangement joins TRBV5-1 to TRBJ1-1; TRBD1 matches 9 bases. Germline V gives CDR1 SGHRS, CDR2 YFSETQ. The J segment lost 0 bases and the V segment lost 2 bases, leaving 8 bases of the junction unmatched. This CDR3 is 17 amino acids long. The CDR3 region has the DNA TGCGCCAGCAGCTTTCAGGACAGGGGTTTCATGAACACTGAAGCTTTCTTT. Amino acids: CASSFQDRGFMNTEAFF.

This clonotype was counted between two and nine times. The chain uses TRBV5-1 and TRBJ1-3, with D possibly being TRBD1 (5 bases). The germline V gene encodes CDR1 SGHRS and CDR2 YFSETQ. CDR3 length equals 14 residues. V dropped 0 bases and J dropped 7 bases, with 11 bases sitting between them. CDR3 loop: CASSLGDLGNTIYF. CDR3 coding DNA: TGCGCCAGCAGCTTGGGGGACCTAGGGAACACCATATATTTT.

The rearrangement links TRBV7-9 to TRBJ1-5, with unresolved D. The CDR3 spans 14 residues. Trimming shortened V by 0 bases and J by 4 bases, and 7 bases separated the two germline ends. Per the germline V gene, CDR1 is SEHNR and CDR2 is FQNEAQ (reference sequence). CDR3 nucleotides: TGTGCCAGCAGCTTAGCAAGCCGGAATCAGCCCCAGCATTTT. Amino acid sequence: CASSLASRNQPQHF.

This clonotype was seen a handful of times. The gene calls are TRBV12-3 or TRBV12-4 and TRBJ2-2; possible D gene TRBD1, 6 bases. CDR3 length equals 14 residues. V gave up 3 bases and J gave up 6 bases, with 11 bases separating them. The DNA for the CDR3 is TGTGCCAGCAGTTTTATGGGGGCGGCCGGGGAGCTGTTTTTT. Amino acids: CASSFMGAAGELFF.